A single sample gave rise to the 25 T cell receptor beta chains below, sequenced in a study of blood T cell repertoires in COVID-19 (dated by TCRdb to about 2020). The library was prepared using the immunoSEQ multiplex PCR assay. TCRdb stores this immuneACCESS table with in-frame sequences only. Part of the clones is absent; in the studies checked, under half of the shortfall reflects unresolved V genes, and no reason is known for the rest. The sample contains 270,000 or so clones, about nine tenths of them found a single time. 2.5% to 3% of the sample goes to the ten largest clones. What was sequenced was peripheral blood. These receptor sequences come from a woman younger than 45 with active or convalescent COVID-19.

V usage is TRBV6-6 and J usage is TRBJ2-7; TRBD2 aligns across 7 bases. J gave up 4 bases and V 6 bases, and 15 bases lay outside the gene matches. Germline-derived CDR1 and CDR2 are MNHNY and SVGAGI (reference sequence). This CDR3 has 16 amino acids. The CDR3, as DNA: TGTGCCAGCAGCTCCAAGGGTTCTGGCGGGGGATACGAGCAGTACTTC. This encodes CASSSKGSGGGYEQYF.

This clone was seen more than once but under ten times. The V and J genes are TRBV7-3 and TRBJ2-2; 9 bases are a match to TRBD1. The V and J ends lost 5 bases and 1 base, in that order; junction bases with no gene match: 5. Germline lookup yields CDR1 SGHTA and CDR2 FQGTGA. This CDR3 contains 16 residues. The CDR3 loop reads CASSGPGQGNTGELFF. The CDR3 DNA follows: TGTGCCAGCAGCGGCCCGGGACAGGGGAACACCGGGGAGCTGTTTTTT.

This clone was seen a single time. V and J are TRBV5-4 and TRBJ2-3; 7 bases agree with TRBD2. CDR1 is SGHNT and CDR2 is YYREEE in the germline V gene (reference sequence). V shed 4 bases and J 2 bases; nucleotides not matched to a gene: 4. This CDR3 has 14 amino acids. The CDR3 region is CASSAAGLTDTQYF. CDR3 DNA: TGTGCCAGCAGCGCAGCGGGGCTCACAGATACGCAGTATTTT.

V and J are TRBV30 and TRBJ1-1; D gene uncertain. V was trimmed by 2 bases and J by 5 bases, leaving 12 bases between them. The CDR3 covers 13 residues. The germline V gene has CDR1 GTSNPN and CDR2 SVGIG (reference sequence). The chain's CDR3 is CAWSLTIGTEAFF. Written as DNA, the CDR3 is TGTGCCTGGAGTCTGACCATCGGGACTGAAGCTTTCTTT. Filled out from reference TRBV30 and TRBJ1-1, the complete variable domain reads SQTIHQWPATLVQPVGSPLSLECTVEGTSNPNLYWYRQAAGRGLQLLFYSVGIGQISSEVPQNLSASRPQDRQFILSSKKLLLSDSGFYLCAWSLTIGTEAFFGQGTRLTVV.

The gene calls are TRBV18 and TRBJ2-1, with 9 bases that match TRBD1. Germline CDR1 is KGHSH and CDR2 is LQKENI. The length of the CDR3 is 16 residues. V lost 9 bases, J lost 6 bases, and 15 bases stayed unmatched. The CDR3 sequence is CASIGGTGRFGNEQFF. As DNA, the CDR3 is TGTGCCAGTATTGGGGGGACAGGGCGATTCGGCAATGAGCAGTTCTTC.

This chain connects TRBV7-2 to TRBJ1-1; TRBD1 is a possible D gene (5 bases). Germline assignment: CDR1 SGHTA and CDR2 FQGNSA. This CDR3 is built from 15 residues. V was cut by 3 bases and J by 0 bases, with 11 bases left in between. CDR3 DNA: TGTGCCAGCAGCTTGGCCGACAGACTGAACACTGAAGCTTTCTTT. Protein: CASSLADRLNTEAFF.

This chain joins TRBV7-6 and TRBJ2-7; TRBD2 matches 8 bases. CDR1 and CDR2 (germline): SGHVS, FNYEAQ. The CDR3 is 14 amino acids. The V gene end was trimmed by 1 base and the J gene end by 4 bases; junction bases not matched to a gene: 3. The CDR3: CASSLEASGYEQYF. The DNA for the CDR3 is TGTGCCAGCAGCTTAGAGGCTAGCGGGTACGAGCAGTACTTC.

This rearrangement joins TRBV19 to TRBJ1-6, with 7 bases aligning to TRBD1. V dropped 4 bases and J dropped 7; count of bases not matched to a gene: 7. Germline V lookup: CDR1 LNHDA, CDR2 SQIVND (reference sequence). This CDR3 region has 15 residues. In DNA, the CDR3 is TGTGCCAGTAGTACCCGACAGGGACCCAATTCACCCCTCCACTTT. It is translated as CASSTRQGPNSPLHF.

The chain recombines TRBV29-1 with TRBJ2-7, with D possibly matching TRBD1 (5 bases). Trimming removed 4 bases at V and 6 bases at J, with 10 bases between. Germline values: CDR1 SQVTM, CDR2 ANQGSEA. The CDR3 is made up of 11 amino acids. This chain's CDR3 is CSVAQGTEQYF. The CDR3 bases are TGCAGCGTTGCTCAGGGAACCGAGCAGTACTTC.

The chain has TRBV5-1 and TRBJ2-5; perhaps TRBD1 as D (6 bases). The CDR3 length is 15 residues. Trimming pared 0 bases from V and 5 bases from J, leaving 14 bases between. Per the germline V gene, CDR1 is SGHRS and CDR2 is YFSETQ. This CDR3 reads CASSLGGPVGETQYF. The DNA of the CDR3 is TGCGCCAGCAGCTTGGGGGGGCCCGTGGGGGAGACCCAGTACTTC.

This chain connects TRBV5-5 to TRBJ2-6, with D uncertain. Trimming left V 4 bases short and J 0 bases short, with 8 bases between. Germline CDR1 is SGHKS and CDR2 is YYEKEE (reference sequence). The CDR3 contains 15 residues. CDR3 bases: TGTGCCAGCAGCCAGAGGTCCTCTGGGGCCAACGTCCTGACTTTC. This translates into CASSQRSSGANVLTF.

The chain links TRBV30 to TRBJ2-3, with 9 bases matching TRBD2. The CDR3 extends over 17 amino acids. CDR1 GTSNPN and CDR2 SVGIG come from the germline V gene (reference sequence). The ends lost 0 bases at V and 0 bases at J; junction bases unmatched: 7. CDR3 region: CAWSVGGGAPSTDTQYF. The CDR3 DNA is TGTGCCTGGAGTGTAGGCGGGGGGGCTCCTAGCACAGATACGCAGTATTTT. Based on the CDR3 plus reference TRBV30 and TRBJ2-3, the full variable domain is SQTIHQWPATLVQPVGSPLSLECTVEGTSNPNLYWYRQAAGRGLQLLFYSVGIGQISSEVPQNLSASRPQDRQFILSSKKLLLSDSGFYLCAWSVGGGAPSTDTQYFGPGTRLTVL.

The rearrangement joins TRBV12-3 or TRBV12-4 to TRBJ1-1; 8 positions match TRBD1. V gave up 5 bases and J gave up 11 bases; unmatched junction bases: 4. There are 11 residues in the CDR3. The CDR3 here is CASSMNRGAFF. The CDR3 DNA reads as TGTGCCAGCAGTATGAACAGGGGGGCTTTCTTT.

This rearrangement joins TRBV5-5 to TRBJ1-6; D is unresolved. The CDR3 is 14 residues long. The V gene lost 0 bases and the J gene lost 7 bases, with 8 bases spanning the gap. Germline assignment: CDR1 SGHKS and CDR2 YYEKEE (reference sequence). The CDR3 region is CASSLVVLNSPLHF. In DNA form, the CDR3 reads TGTGCCAGCAGCTTGGTAGTTCTAAATTCACCCCTCCACTTT.

The chain uses TRBV19 and TRBJ2-7, with a weak D call TRBD2 (5 bases). V lost 5 bases and J lost 4, with 15 bases in between. Germline V CDR1 and CDR2: LNHDA, SQIVND (reference sequence). This CDR3 has 14 amino acids. The CDR3 coding sequence is TGTGCCAGTAGTGGTCGAGGGTTCGGGTACGAGCAGTACTTC. Translated, it gives CASSGRGFGYEQYF.

V and J are TRBV4-1 and TRBJ1-6; 9 nucleotides agree with TRBD1. V lost 1 base, J lost 8 bases, and 9 bases stayed unmatched. CDR3 length: 17 amino acids. Germline loops: CDR1 MGHRA, CDR2 YSYEKL. CDR3 sequence (DNA): TGCGCCAGCAGCCAAGTCCTCGGACAGGGGCCCCATTCACCCCTCCACTTT. Translated, it gives CASSQVLGQGPHSPLHF.

CDR3 protein: CASSPPGQGAYGYTF. For the CDR3, the DNA is TGTGCCAGCAGTCCCCCGGGACAGGGTGCCTATGGCTACACCTTC. This rearrangement joins TRBV28 to TRBJ1-2; 9 nucleotides agree with TRBD1. Unmatched junction bases numbered 8, after V lost 5 bases and J lost 4 bases. The CDR3 totals 15 residues. CDR1 MDHEN and CDR2 SYDVKM come from the germline V gene.

This clone was seen a few times. The rearrangement uses TRBV30 and TRBJ1-4, with D possibly being TRBD1 (6 bases). The CDR3 is made up of 12 amino acids. V was cut by 5 bases and J by 6 bases, with 10 bases left in between. Looked up from germline, CDR1 is GTSNPN and CDR2 is SVGIG (reference sequence). The CDR3 protein is CAWGQNHEKLFF. The CDR3 DNA is TGTGCCTGGGGACAGAACCATGAAAAACTGTTTTTT.

The CDR3 DNA sequence: TGTGCCAGCAGTTACTCGGCCCTTAACTATGGCTACACCTTC. This codes for CASSYSALNYGYTF. The rearrangement joins TRBV6-5 to TRBJ1-2; D is undetermined. CDR1 is MNHEY and CDR2 is SVGAGI in the germline V gene. CDR3 length: 14 residues. V was pared by 0 bases and J by 1 base, with 6 bases between.

V and J are TRBV7-2 and TRBJ2-7, with D maybe TRBD2 (5 bases). Germline V gene sequence: CDR1 SGHTA, CDR2 FQGNSA. The CDR3 consists of 15 residues. V lost 7 bases and J lost 7, with 23 bases in between. CDR3 sequence reads: CASTRYAAGLGEQYF. For the CDR3, the DNA is TGTGCCAGCACCAGATACGCGGCGGGCCTAGGGGAGCAGTACTTC.

The V and J genes are TRBV19 and TRBJ1-5, with TRBD1 matching over 9 bases. The trim removed 8 bases at V and 2 bases at J, leaving 13 bases unmatched. The CDR3 runs to 17 residues. Germline lookup yields CDR1 LNHDA and CDR2 SQIVND (reference sequence). DNA of the CDR3: TGTGCCAGTGAATCCGGGACAGGGATAATGGGCAATCAGCCCCAGCATTTT. Residues: CASESGTGIMGNQPQHF.

The chain combines TRBV10-2 with TRBJ1-6, with 7 bases fitting TRBD1. This CDR3 has 14 residues. CDR1 is WSHSY and CDR2 is SAAADI in the germline V gene. V was clipped by 0 bases and J by 10 bases; unmatched bases: 3. CDR3 in DNA: TGCGCCAGCAGTGAGTCAATAGGGGGCTCACCCCTCCACTTT. It translates to CASSESIGGSPLHF.

CDR3: CASSLIPDRLYEQYF. The CDR3 nucleotides are TGTGCCAGCAGCTTAATACCCGACAGGTTATACGAGCAGTACTTC. V usage is TRBV11-3 and J usage is TRBJ2-7; possible D gene TRBD1, 6 bases. Deletions cut 2 bases from V and 4 bases from J, with 15 bases between. The CDR3 contains 15 residues. The germline V gene encodes CDR1 SGHNT and CDR2 YENEEA.

On this clone itself: Other DNA sequences from this sample encode an identical CDR3 as well. In nucleotides, the CDR3 is TGTGCCAGCAGTTTGGGACAGGGTTATGGCTACACCTTC. Residues: CASSLGQGYGYTF. The rearrangement links TRBV12-3 or TRBV12-4 to TRBJ1-2, with 9 nucleotides matching TRBD1. Trimming removed 3 bases from V and 5 bases from J; junction bases left unmatched: 1. The CDR3 is 13 residues long.

CDR3 in DNA: TGCAGTGCTAGTGTTTCACGCGGGGGAAACCTTCAATTAACAGATACGCAGTATTTT. This gives the protein CSASVSRGGNLQLTDTQYF. This chain connects TRBV20-1 to TRBJ2-3; 7 bases are a match to TRBD2. Per germline, CDR1 DFQATT and CDR2 SNEGSKA (reference sequence). The CDR3 totals 19 residues. Trimming cost V 3 bases and J 3 bases; bases outside gene matches: 21.